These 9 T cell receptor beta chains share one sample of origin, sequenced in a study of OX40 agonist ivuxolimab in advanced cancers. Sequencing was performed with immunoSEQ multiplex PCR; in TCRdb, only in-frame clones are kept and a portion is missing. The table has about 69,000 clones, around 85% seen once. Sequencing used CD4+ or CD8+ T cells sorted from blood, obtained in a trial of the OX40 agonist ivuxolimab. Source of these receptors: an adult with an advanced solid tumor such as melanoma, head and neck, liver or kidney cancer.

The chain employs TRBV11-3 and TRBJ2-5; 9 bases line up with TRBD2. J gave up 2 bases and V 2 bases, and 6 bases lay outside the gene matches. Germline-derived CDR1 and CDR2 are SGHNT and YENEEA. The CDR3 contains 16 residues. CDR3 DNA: TGTGCCAGCAGCTTAAAAGGGACTAGCAGTCAAGAGACCCAGTACTTC. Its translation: CASSLKGTSSQETQYF.

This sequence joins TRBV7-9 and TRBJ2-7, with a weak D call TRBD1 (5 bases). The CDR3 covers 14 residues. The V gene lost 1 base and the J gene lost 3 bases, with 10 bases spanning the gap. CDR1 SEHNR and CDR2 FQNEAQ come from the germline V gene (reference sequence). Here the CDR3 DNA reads TGTGCCAGCAGCTTAGAGGGGCTCCACTACGAGCAGTACTTC. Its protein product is CASSLEGLHYEQYF.

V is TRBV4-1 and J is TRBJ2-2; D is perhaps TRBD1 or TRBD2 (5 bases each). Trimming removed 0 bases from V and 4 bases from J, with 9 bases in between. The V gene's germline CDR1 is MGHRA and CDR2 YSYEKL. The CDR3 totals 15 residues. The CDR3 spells CASSQEGPATGELFF. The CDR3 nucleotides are TGCGCCAGCAGCCAAGAGGGACCGGCCACCGGGGAGCTGTTTTTT.

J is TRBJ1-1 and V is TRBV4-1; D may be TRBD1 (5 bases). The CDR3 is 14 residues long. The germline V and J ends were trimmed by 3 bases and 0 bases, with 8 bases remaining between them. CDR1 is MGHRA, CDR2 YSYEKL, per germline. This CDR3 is CASSQAGMNTEAFF. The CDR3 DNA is TGCGCCAGCAGCCAGGCAGGGATGAACACTGAAGCTTTCTTT.

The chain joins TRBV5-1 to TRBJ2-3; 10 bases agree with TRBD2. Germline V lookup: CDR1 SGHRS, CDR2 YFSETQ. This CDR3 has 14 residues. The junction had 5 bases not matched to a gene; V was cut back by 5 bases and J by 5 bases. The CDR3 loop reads CASRSSGGRDTQYF. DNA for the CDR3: TGCGCCAGCAGATCTAGCGGGGGCAGAGATACGCAGTATTTT.

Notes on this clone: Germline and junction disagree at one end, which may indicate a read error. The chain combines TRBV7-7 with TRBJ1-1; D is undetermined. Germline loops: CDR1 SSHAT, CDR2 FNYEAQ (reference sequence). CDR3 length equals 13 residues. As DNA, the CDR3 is TGTGCTAGCAGCTTATTTCTAGGCACTGAAGCTTTCTTT. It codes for CASSLFLGTEAFF.

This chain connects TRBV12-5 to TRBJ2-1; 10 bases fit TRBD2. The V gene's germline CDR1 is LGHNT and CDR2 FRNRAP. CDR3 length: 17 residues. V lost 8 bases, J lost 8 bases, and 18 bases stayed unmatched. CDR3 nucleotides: TGTGCTAGTTCTCATAGGGGCAGCGGGAGGGCCAGGGATGAGCAGTTCTTC. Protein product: CASSHRGSGRARDEQFF.

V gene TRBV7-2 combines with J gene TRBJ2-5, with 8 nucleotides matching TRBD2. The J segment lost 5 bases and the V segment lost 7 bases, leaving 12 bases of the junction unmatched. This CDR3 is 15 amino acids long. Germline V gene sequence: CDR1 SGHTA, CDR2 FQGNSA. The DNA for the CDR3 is TGTGCCAGCACCTGGGTTCGGGGGGGCTTGGAGACCCAGTACTTC. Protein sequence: CASTWVRGGLETQYF.

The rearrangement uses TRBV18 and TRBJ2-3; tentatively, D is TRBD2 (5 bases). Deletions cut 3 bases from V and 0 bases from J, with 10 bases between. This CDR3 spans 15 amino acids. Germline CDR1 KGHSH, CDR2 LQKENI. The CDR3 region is CASSPTEGSTDTQYF. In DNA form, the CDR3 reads TGTGCCAGCTCACCGACCGAGGGCAGCACAGATACGCAGTATTTT.